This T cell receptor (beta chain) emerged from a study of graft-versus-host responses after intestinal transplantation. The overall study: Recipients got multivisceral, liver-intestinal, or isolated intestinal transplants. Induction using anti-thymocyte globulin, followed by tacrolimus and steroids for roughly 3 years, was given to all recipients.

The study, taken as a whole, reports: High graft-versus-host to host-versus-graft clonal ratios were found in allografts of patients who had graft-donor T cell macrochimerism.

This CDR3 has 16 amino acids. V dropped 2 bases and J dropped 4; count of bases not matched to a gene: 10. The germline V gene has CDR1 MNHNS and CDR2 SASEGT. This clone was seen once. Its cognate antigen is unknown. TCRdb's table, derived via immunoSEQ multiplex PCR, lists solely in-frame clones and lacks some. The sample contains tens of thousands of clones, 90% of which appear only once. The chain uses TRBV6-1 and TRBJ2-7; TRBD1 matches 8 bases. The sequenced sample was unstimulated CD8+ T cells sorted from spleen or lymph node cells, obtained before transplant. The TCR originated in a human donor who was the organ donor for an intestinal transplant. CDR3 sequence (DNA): TGTGCCAGCAGTGAAAGGGAACAGGGGGATCGATACGAGCAGTACGTC. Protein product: CASSEREQGDRYEQYV.